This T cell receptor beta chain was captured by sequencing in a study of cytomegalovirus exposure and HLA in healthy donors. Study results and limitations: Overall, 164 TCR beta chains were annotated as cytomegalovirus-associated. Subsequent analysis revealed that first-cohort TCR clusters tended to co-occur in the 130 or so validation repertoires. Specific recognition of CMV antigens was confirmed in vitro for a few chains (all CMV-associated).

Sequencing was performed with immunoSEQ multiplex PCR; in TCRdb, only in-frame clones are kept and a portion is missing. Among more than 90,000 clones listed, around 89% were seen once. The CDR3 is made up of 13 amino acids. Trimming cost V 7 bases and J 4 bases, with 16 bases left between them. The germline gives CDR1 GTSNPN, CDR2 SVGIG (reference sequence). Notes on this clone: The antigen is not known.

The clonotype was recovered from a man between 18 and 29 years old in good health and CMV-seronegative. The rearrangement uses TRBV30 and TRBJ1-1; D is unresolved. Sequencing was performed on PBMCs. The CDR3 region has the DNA TGTGCCTTGAGAACGACACCTTTCACTGAAGCTTTCTTT. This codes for CALRTTPFTEAFF.